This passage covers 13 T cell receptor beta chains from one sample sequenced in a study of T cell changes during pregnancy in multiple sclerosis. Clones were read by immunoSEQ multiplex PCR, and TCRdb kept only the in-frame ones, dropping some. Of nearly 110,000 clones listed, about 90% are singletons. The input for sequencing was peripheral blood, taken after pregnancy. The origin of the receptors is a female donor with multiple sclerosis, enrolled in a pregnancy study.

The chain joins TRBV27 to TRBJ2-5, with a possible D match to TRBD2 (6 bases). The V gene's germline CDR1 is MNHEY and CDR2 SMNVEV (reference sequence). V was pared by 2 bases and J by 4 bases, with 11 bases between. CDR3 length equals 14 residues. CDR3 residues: CASSLTTTRETQYF. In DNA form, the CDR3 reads TGTGCCAGCAGTTTAACGACGACTAGAGAGACCCAGTACTTC.

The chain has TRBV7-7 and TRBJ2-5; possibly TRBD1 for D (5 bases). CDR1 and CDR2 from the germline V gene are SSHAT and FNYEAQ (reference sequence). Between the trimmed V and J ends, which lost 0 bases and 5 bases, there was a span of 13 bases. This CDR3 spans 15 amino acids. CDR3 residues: CASSLAPGRVETQYF. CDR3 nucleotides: TGTGCCAGCAGCTTAGCGCCAGGGCGCGTGGAGACCCAGTACTTC.

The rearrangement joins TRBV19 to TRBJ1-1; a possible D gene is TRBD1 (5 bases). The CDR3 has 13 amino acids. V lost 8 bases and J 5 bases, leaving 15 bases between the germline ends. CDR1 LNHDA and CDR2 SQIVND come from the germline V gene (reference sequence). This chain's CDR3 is CASSDRLRTEAFF. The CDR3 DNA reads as TGTGCCAGTTCAGACAGACTTAGGACTGAAGCTTTCTTT.

This CDR3 reads CASSFDRANYGYTF. For the CDR3, the DNA is TGTGCCAGCAGCTTCGACAGGGCCAACTATGGCTACACCTTC. This chain uses TRBV5-5 with TRBJ1-2; 7 nucleotides align to TRBD1. Germline V CDR1 and CDR2: SGHKS, YYEKEE (reference sequence). The J segment lost 2 bases and the V segment lost 2 bases, leaving 3 bases of the junction unmatched. The CDR3 consists of 14 residues.

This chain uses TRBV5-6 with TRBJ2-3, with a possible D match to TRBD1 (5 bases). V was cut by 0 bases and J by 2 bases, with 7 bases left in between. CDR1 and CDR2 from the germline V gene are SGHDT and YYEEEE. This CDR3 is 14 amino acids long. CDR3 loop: CASSLGQLTDTQYF. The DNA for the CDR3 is TGTGCCAGCAGCTTGGGACAGCTCACAGATACGCAGTATTTT.

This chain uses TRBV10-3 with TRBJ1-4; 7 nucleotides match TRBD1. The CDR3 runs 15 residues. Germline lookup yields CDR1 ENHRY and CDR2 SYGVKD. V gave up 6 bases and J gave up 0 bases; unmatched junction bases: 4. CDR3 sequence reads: CAISSRGATNEKLFF. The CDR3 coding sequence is TGTGCCATCAGCTCCAGGGGGGCAACTAATGAAAAACTGTTTTTT.

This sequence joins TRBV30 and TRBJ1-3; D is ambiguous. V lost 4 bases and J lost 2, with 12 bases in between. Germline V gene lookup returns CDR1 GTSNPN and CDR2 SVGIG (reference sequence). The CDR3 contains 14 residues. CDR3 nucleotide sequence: TGTGCCTGGACCCCTTCTAATCCTGGAAACACCATATATTTT. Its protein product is CAWTPSNPGNTIYF.

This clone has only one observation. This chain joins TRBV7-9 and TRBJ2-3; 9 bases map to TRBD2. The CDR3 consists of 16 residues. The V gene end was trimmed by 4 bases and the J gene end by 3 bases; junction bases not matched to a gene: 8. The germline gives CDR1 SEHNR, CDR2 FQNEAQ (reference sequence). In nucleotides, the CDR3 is TGTGCCAGCAGCTCCCCGAGTAGCGGGAGAACAGATACGCAGTATTTT. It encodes CASSSPSSGRTDTQYF.

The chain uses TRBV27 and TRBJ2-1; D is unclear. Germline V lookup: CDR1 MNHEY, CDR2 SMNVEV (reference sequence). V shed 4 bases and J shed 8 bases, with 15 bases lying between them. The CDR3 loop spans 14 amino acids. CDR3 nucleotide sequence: TGTGCCAGCAGTTCTCTCCTAGGCTTCGATGAGCAGTTCTTC. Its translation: CASSSLLGFDEQFF.

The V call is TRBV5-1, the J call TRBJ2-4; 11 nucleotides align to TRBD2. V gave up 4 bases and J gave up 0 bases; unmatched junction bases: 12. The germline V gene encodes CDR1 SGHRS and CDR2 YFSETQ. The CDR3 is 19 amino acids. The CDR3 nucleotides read TGCGCCAGCAGCCCGGAGAGCCTAGCGGGAGGACTAGCCAAAAACATTCAGTACTTC. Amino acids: CASSPESLAGGLAKNIQYF.

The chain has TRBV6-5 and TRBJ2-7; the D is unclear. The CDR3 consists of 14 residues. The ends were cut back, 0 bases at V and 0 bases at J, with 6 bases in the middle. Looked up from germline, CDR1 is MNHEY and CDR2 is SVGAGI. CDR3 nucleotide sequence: TGTGCCAGCAGTTACTCGAGCTACTCCTACGAGCAGTACTTC. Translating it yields CASSYSSYSYEQYF.

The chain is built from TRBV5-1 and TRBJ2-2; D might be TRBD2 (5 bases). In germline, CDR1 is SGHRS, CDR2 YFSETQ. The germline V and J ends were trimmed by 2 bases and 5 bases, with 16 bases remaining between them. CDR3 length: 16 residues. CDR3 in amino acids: CASSFPRADITGELFF. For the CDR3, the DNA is TGCGCCAGCAGCTTCCCTCGAGCGGATATTACCGGGGAGCTGTTTTTT.

The CDR3, as DNA: TGTGCCAGTAGTATTGGCCAGACTAGAAAGTTCTTC. Protein: CASSIGQTRKFF. J is TRBJ2-1 and V is TRBV19, with TRBD2 as a possible D gene (6 bases). CDR3 length: 12 residues. V shed 3 bases and J shed 14 bases, with 14 bases lying between them. CDR1 and CDR2 (germline): LNHDA, SQIVND (reference sequence).